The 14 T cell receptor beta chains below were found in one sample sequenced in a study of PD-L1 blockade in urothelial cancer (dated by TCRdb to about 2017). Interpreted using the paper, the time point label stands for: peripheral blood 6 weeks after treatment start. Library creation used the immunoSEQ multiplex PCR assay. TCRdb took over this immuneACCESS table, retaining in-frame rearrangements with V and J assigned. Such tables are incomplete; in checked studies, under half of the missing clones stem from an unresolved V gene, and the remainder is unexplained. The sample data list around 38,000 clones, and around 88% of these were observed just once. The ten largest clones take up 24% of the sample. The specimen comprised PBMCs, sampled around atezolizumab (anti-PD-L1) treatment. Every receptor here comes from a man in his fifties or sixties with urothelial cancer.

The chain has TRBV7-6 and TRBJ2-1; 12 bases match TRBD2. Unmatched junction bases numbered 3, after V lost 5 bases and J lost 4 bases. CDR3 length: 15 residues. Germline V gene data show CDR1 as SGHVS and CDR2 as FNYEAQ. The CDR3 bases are TGTGCCAGCAGCCGGACTAGCGGGATTTACAATGAGCAGTTCTTC. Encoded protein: CASSRTSGIYNEQFF.

CDR3 amino acids: CASSYPLAKPTDTQYF. CDR3 sequence (DNA): TGTGCCAGCAGTTATCCCTTAGCGAAACCCACAGATACGCAGTATTTT. This chain uses TRBV6-6 with TRBJ2-3; tentative D call: TRBD2 (5 bases). The CDR3 covers 16 residues. V was pared by 3 bases and J by 2 bases, with 15 bases between. The germline V gene encodes CDR1 MNHNY and CDR2 SVGAGI (reference sequence).

Here the CDR3 DNA reads TGTGCCAGCAGCCAAGACAGGGGGCGCGTGGCTTTCTTT. It yields the protein CASSQDRGRVAFF. The chain combines TRBV7-3 with TRBJ1-1; TRBD1 aligns across 10 bases. Trimming took 5 bases from V and 11 from J; bases not matched to a gene: 8. The CDR3 spans 13 residues. Germline V gene sequence: CDR1 SGHTA, CDR2 FQGTGA.

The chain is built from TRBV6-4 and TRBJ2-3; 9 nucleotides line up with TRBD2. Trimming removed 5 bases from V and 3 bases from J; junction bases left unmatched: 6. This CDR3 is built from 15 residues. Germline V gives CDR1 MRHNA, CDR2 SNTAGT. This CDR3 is CASSRGTSPTDTQYF. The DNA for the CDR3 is TGTGCCAGCAGTAGAGGGACTAGCCCGACAGATACGCAGTATTTT.

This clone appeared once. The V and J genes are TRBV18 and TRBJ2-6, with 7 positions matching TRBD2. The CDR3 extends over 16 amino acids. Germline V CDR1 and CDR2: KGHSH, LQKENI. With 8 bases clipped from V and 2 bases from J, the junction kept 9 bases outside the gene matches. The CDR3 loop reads CASTRGGATGANVLTF. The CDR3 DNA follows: TGTGCCAGCACGCGGGGAGGGGCGACTGGGGCCAACGTCCTGACTTTC. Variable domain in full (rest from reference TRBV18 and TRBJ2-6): NAGVMQNPRHLVRRRGQEARLRCSPMKGHSHVYWYRQLPEEGLKFMVYLQKENIIDESGMPKERFSAEFPKEGPSILRIQQVVRGDSAAYFCASTRGGATGANVLTFGAGSRLTVL.

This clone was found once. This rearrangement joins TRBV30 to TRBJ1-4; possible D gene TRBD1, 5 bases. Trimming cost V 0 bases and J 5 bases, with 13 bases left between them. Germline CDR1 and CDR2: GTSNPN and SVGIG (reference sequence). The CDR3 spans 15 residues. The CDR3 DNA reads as TGTGCCTGGAGTGTTGTTAACAGGCAGAATGAAAAACTGTTTTTT. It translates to CAWSVVNRQNEKLFF.

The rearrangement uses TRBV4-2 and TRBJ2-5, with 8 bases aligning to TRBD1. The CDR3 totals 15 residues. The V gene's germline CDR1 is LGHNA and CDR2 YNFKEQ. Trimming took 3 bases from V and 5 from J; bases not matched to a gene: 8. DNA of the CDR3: TGTGCCAGCAGCCACCCAGGGGGCGGGAAGGAGACCCAGTACTTC. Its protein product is CASSHPGGGKETQYF.

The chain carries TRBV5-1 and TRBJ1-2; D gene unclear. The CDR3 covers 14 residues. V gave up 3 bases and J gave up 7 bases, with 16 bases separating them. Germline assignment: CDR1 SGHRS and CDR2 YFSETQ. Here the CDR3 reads CASSSGLGIVGYTF. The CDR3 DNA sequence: TGCGCCAGCAGCTCGGGGTTGGGGATAGTTGGCTACACCTTC.

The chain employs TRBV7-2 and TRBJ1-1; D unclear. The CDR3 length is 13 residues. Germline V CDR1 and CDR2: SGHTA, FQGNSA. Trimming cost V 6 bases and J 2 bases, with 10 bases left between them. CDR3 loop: CASSSTINTEAFF. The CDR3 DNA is TGTGCCAGCAGTTCGACAATTAACACTGAAGCTTTCTTT.

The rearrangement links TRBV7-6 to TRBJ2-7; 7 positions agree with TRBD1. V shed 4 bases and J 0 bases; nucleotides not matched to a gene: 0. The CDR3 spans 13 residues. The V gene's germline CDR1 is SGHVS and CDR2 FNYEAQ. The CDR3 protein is CASSWDSSYEQYF. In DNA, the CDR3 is TGTGCCAGCAGCTGGGACAGCTCCTACGAGCAGTACTTC. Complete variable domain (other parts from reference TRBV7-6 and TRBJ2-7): GAGVSQSPRYKVTKRGQDVALRCDPISGHVSLYWYRQALGQGPEFLTYFNYEAQQDKSGLPNDRFSAERPEGSISTLTIQRTEQRDSAMYRCASSWDSSYEQYFGPGTRLTVT.

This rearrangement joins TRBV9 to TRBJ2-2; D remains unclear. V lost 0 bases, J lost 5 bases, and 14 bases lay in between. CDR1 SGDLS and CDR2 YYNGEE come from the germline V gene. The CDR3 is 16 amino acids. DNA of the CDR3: TGTGCCAGCAGCGTAGTTTCGAGATCCCCTACCGGGGAGCTGTTTTTT. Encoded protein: CASSVVSRSPTGELFF.

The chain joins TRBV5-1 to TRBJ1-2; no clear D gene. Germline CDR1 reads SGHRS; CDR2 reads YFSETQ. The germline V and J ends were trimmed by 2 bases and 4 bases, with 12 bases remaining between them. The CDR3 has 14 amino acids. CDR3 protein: CASSLGDVAYGYTF. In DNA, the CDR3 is TGCGCCAGCAGCTTAGGAGACGTCGCCTATGGCTACACCTTC.

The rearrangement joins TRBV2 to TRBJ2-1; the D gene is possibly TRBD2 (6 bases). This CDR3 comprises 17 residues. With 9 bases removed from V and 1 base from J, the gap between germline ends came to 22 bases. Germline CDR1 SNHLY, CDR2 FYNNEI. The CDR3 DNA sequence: TGTGCCAGGACGAAGGCTACAAGCGGGCAGTCCTACAATGAGCAGTTCTTC. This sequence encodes CARTKATSGQSYNEQFF.

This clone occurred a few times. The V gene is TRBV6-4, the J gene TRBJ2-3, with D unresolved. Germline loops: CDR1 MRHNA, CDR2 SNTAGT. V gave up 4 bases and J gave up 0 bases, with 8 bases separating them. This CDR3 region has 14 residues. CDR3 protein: CASSAGPSTDTQYF. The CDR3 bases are TGTGCCAGCAGTGCAGGTCCTAGCACAGATACGCAGTATTTT.